Shown below are 20 T cell receptor beta chains from a single sample sequenced in a study of blood T cells in healthy people across ages (dated by TCRdb to between 2014 and 2017). Receptor amplification or capture employed 5' RACE. TCRdb shows the sequencer as Illumina HiSeq 2500. The second PCR ran for about 6 to 11 cycles and used a J-beta primer mix along with a sample-barcoded 5' primer. TCRdb ran its own pipeline on the public reads, namely fastp trimming at Q25 and MiXCR clone calling, and kept in-frame beta chains. Each entry merges the rows of one CDR3 protein and shows their most common DNA and genes. The sample has over 1.5 million distinct CDR3 sequences on record, roughly 50% of them singletons. Approximately 2% of the sample lies in the top ten. Sequencing was carried out using blood. These receptors all stem from a woman in her thirties or forties in good health.

This clonotype was counted between two and nine times. V gene TRBV2 combines with J gene TRBJ2-4; D is ambiguous. Per germline, CDR1 SNHLY and CDR2 FYNNEI. There are 14 residues in the CDR3. The V end was cut by 1 base, the J end by 0 bases, with 4 bases between. The CDR3 here is CASSEVLAKNIQYF. CDR3 nucleotide sequence: TGTGCCAGCAGTGAAGTACTAGCCAAAAACATTCAGTACTTC.

The chain recombines TRBV14 with TRBJ2-3, with 10 bases matching TRBD1. V gave up 6 bases and J gave up 5 bases; unmatched junction bases: 17. The CDR3 covers 18 residues. CDR1 is SGHDN and CDR2 is FVKESK in the germline V gene. The CDR3 sequence: CASSPTTIRDRGEDTQYF. CDR3 nucleotide sequence: TGTGCCAGCAGTCCAACCACAATCCGGGACAGGGGTGAAGATACGCAGTATTTT.

This clonotype showed up many times. The rearrangement uses TRBV15 and TRBJ2-1; unclear D gene. Looked up from germline, CDR1 is LNHNV and CDR2 is YYDKDF (reference sequence). Trimming pared 0 bases from V and 2 bases from J, leaving 11 bases between. The CDR3 spans 16 residues. The CDR3 DNA sequence: TGTGCCACCAGCAGAGAGGGCGAGTTGCCCTACAATGAGCAGTTCTTC. It yields the protein CATSREGELPYNEQFF.

The chain uses TRBV5-1 and TRBJ2-3; D is possibly TRBD1 (6 bases). Trimming shortened V by 3 bases and J by 0 bases, and 20 bases separated the two germline ends. Germline loops: CDR1 SGHRS, CDR2 YFSETQ. The CDR3 contains 18 residues. The CDR3 DNA is TGCGCCAGCAGCTGGGCCCCGACCGGGACAACTAGCACAGATACGCAGTATTTT. It specifies CASSWAPTGTTSTDTQYF.

A few counts support this clonotype. V usage is TRBV28 and J usage is TRBJ2-1; 7 positions match TRBD1. The CDR3 spans 16 residues. The J segment lost 1 base and the V segment lost 4 bases, leaving 7 bases of the junction unmatched. CDR1 is MDHEN and CDR2 is SYDVKM in the germline V gene. CDR3 in DNA: TGTGCCAGCAGTTACCCGAGGGGGCCGTCCTACAATGAGCAGTTCTTC. This gives the protein CASSYPRGPSYNEQFF.

CDR3 sequence: CASSQEVGASGEVDTQYF. CDR3 coding DNA: TGCGCCAGCAGCCAAGAGGTGGGGGCTAGCGGGGAGGTAGATACGCAGTATTTT. J is TRBJ2-3 and V is TRBV4-1; 9 positions match TRBD2. The germline V gene encodes CDR1 MGHRA and CDR2 YSYEKL. Germline trimming cut 0 bases from V and 5 bases from J; bases unmatched to any gene: 12. The CDR3 loop spans 18 amino acids.

J is TRBJ2-1 and V is TRBV7-2; 10 nucleotides line up with TRBD1. From germline, CDR1 is SGHTA and CDR2 FQGNSA. The CDR3 runs 14 residues. V shed 6 bases and J 5 bases; nucleotides not matched to a gene: 4. The CDR3 spells CASRTGTGDNEQFF. As DNA, the CDR3 is TGTGCCAGCAGAACCGGGACAGGGGACAATGAGCAGTTCTTC.

The chain recombines TRBV28 with TRBJ1-5; no definite D call. The length of the CDR3 is 12 residues. Germline CDR1 is MDHEN and CDR2 is SYDVKM. V lost 7 bases to trimming and J lost 7 bases, with 11 bases between them. DNA of the CDR3: TGTGCCAGCAAGGAATTTAACCAGCCCCAGCATTTT. Protein sequence: CASKEFNQPQHF.

The chain is built from TRBV4-1 and TRBJ1-5; D gene unclear. Germline V gene sequence: CDR1 MGHRA, CDR2 YSYEKL. The CDR3 length is 13 residues. V dropped 4 bases and J dropped 4 bases, with 8 bases sitting between them. DNA of the CDR3: TGCGCCAGCAGCCCCAGCGTAAATCAGCCCCAGCATTTT. Translating gives CASSPSVNQPQHF.

In its sample, this clonotype was seen a few times. This sequence joins TRBV7-2 and TRBJ2-7; 7 bases agree with TRBD1. The CDR3 length is 14 residues. V trimming: 1 base; J trimming: 5 bases; junction bases outside the gene matches: 5. Germline V lookup: CDR1 SGHTA, CDR2 FQGNSA. In DNA, the CDR3 is TGTGCCAGCAGCTTAGTTGCCAGGGGGAACGAGCAGTACTTC. As protein: CASSLVARGNEQYF.

J is TRBJ1-2 and V is TRBV6-2 or TRBV6-3, with TRBD1 identical over 12 bases. CDR3 length: 14 residues. Losses at the gene ends were 7 bases for V and 7 bases for J; bases not matched to a gene: 7. The germline CDR1 and CDR2 sequences are MNHEY and SVGEGT. For the CDR3, the DNA is TGTGCCAGCACCCAGGGACAGGGGGCGCGTGGCTACACCTTC. Translating it yields CASTQGQGARGYTF.

This clonotype was recorded a few times. The chain carries TRBV2 and TRBJ1-2, with 7 bases matching TRBD1. This CDR3 is built from 15 residues. The ends lost 4 bases at V and 6 bases at J; junction bases unmatched: 11. CDR1 and CDR2 (germline): SNHLY, FYNNEI. CDR3 residues: CASSVEQGMGNGYTF. CDR3 in DNA: TGTGCCAGCAGTGTAGAACAGGGGATGGGCAATGGCTACACCTTC.

This chain connects TRBV6-4 to TRBJ1-2, with D possibly matching TRBD1 (6 bases). Germline V CDR1 and CDR2: MRHNA, SNTAGT. Trimming stripped 3 bases from V and 5 bases from J, with 16 bases between. The CDR3 contains 15 residues. In nucleotides, the CDR3 is TGTGCCAGCAGTGATGGCAGGGGACCTGTTTATGGCTACACCTTC. This sequence encodes CASSDGRGPVYGYTF.

Only a few counts were recorded for this clonotype. The CDR3 reads CSARRSGTGTYEQYF. CDR3 sequence (DNA): TGCAGTGCTAGAAGATCCGGGACGGGAACCTACGAGCAGTACTTC. This chain connects TRBV20-1 to TRBJ2-7, with D perhaps given as TRBD1 or TRBD2 (5 bases each). The V gene lost 2 bases and the J gene lost 2 bases, with 16 bases spanning the gap. The CDR3 length is 15 residues. Germline V gene sequence: CDR1 DFQATT, CDR2 SNEGSKA (reference sequence).

The gene calls are TRBV4-3 and TRBJ2-1; the D call may be TRBD1 or TRBD2 (5 bases each). Per the germline V gene, CDR1 is LGHNA and CDR2 is YSLEER. This CDR3 has 14 residues. V gave up 3 bases and J gave up 7 bases, with 13 bases separating them. The CDR3 nucleotides read TGCGCCAGCAGCCACCTACAGGAGGCTAATGAGCAGTTCTTC. Translated: CASSHLQEANEQFF.

The chain recombines TRBV20-1 with TRBJ2-4, with TRBD2 matching over 9 bases. The J call may not be correct, given that the DNA end is closer to TRBJ2-7. CDR3 length: 14 residues. Germline V gene sequence: CDR1 DFQATT, CDR2 SNEGSKA (reference sequence). The CDR3 DNA sequence: TGCAGTGCTCAGGTCCTAGCGGGGACCCCCGAGCAGTACTTC. Residues: CSAQVLAGTPEQYF.

The chain is built from TRBV7-2 and TRBJ2-3; 8 positions agree with TRBD2. After removal of 5 bases from V and 3 bases from J, the junction contained 10 bases not matched to a gene. The germline V gene encodes CDR1 SGHTA and CDR2 FQGNSA. The CDR3 contains 16 residues. The chain's CDR3 is CASSPRVAGPTDTQYF. The CDR3 DNA sequence: TGTGCCAGCAGCCCACGGGTAGCGGGGCCAACAGATACGCAGTATTTT.

This chain connects TRBV20-1 to TRBJ1-5, with D unresolved. Germline V gives CDR1 DFQATT, CDR2 SNEGSKA (reference sequence). The CDR3 sequence is 14 residues long. The V gene lost 0 bases and the J gene lost 5 bases, with 11 bases spanning the gap. In nucleotides, the CDR3 is TGCAGTGCTAGAGATCCCAGAACTCATCAGCCCCAGCATTTT. Amino acids: CSARDPRTHQPQHF.

The genes are TRBV5-5 and TRBJ1-5; D is uncertain. V lost 3 bases and J 0 bases, leaving 10 bases between the germline ends. The CDR3 spans 15 residues. CDR1 is SGHKS, CDR2 YYEKEE, per germline (reference sequence). The CDR3 bases are TGTGCCAGCAGCTCCTCCCAATATAGCAATCAGCCCCAGCATTTT. This encodes CASSSSQYSNQPQHF.

The chain uses TRBV6-2 or TRBV6-3 and TRBJ1-6, with TRBD1 as a possible D gene (5 bases). CDR1 MNHEY and CDR2 SVGEGT come from the germline V gene. The CDR3 extends over 14 amino acids. The V end was cut by 7 bases, the J end by 7 bases, with 14 bases between. The CDR3 spells CASKESGTNSPLHF. The CDR3 DNA reads as TGTGCCAGCAAGGAGTCGGGGACGAATTCACCCCTCCACTTT.